Here is one T cell receptor beta chain with its context. The data originate from a study of cytotoxic CD8 clonotypes in ibrutinib-treated CLL. Study-level information: The taking of response samples occurred after a median 12 months of treatment, with a range of 6 to 36. Per sample, productive templates averaged about 240,000 and productive rearrangements averaged approximately 90,000.

Cryopreserved PBMCs supplied about 1.9 micrograms of genomic DNA for TCR beta libraries. Germline CDR1 reads SGHKS; CDR2 reads YYEKEE (reference sequence). The V and J ends lost 1 base and 2 bases respectively, with 5 bases between them. CDR3 size: 13 residues. Assay: immunoSEQ multiplex PCR; the TCRdb copy retains only in-frame clones and omits some. The data hold some 61,000 clones, with about two thirds observed a single time. The clonotype was recovered from a human donor with chronic lymphocytic leukemia. The sample here was PBMCs, taken after 12 months of ibrutinib treatment. This chain uses TRBV5-5 with TRBJ2-3, with D hard to call. This chain's CDR3 is CASSLPPTDTQYF. The CDR3 DNA is TGTGCCAGCAGCTTGCCCCCCACAGATACGCAGTATTTT.